This passage covers 17 T cell receptor beta chains from one sample sequenced in a study of blood T cell repertoires in COVID-19. Only in-frame clones appear in the TCRdb table, and some are missing; sequencing was by immunoSEQ multiplex PCR. Of approximately 250,000 clones listed, over 80% are singletons. The sequenced sample consisted of PBMCs or T cells enriched from blood (not recorded which). Receptors originate from a woman under 40 with acute COVID-19.

V usage is TRBV5-5 and J usage is TRBJ1-2; 7 bases map to TRBD1. V was pared by 2 bases and J by 8 bases, with 12 bases of the junction left unmatched. In germline, CDR1 is SGHKS, CDR2 YYEKEE (reference sequence). This CDR3 contains 15 residues. The CDR3 DNA reads TGTGCCAGCAGCTTAATAACACAGGGGACGGGAGGCTACACCTTC. It yields the protein CASSLITQGTGGYTF.

This chain joins TRBV30 and TRBJ1-5, with D tentatively TRBD1 (6 bases). Germline-derived CDR1 and CDR2 are GTSNPN and SVGIG (reference sequence). CDR3 length equals 13 residues. Trimming left V 5 bases short and J 3 bases short, with 11 bases between. CDR3 DNA: TGTGCCTGGGCTCGACAGGACAATCAGCCCCAGCATTTT. Translated, it gives CAWARQDNQPQHF.

The chain uses TRBV27 and TRBJ2-7; 9 bases are a match to TRBD2. CDR3 length: 17 residues. CDR1 MNHEY and CDR2 SMNVEV come from the germline V gene (reference sequence). J gave up 2 bases and V 5 bases, and 13 bases lay outside the gene matches. CDR3 protein: CASSPLKLAGPPYEQYF. The CDR3, as DNA: TGTGCCAGCAGTCCCCTTAAACTAGCGGGCCCGCCCTACGAGCAGTACTTC.

The chain couples TRBV28 to TRBJ1-3, with 7 bases matching TRBD1. Unmatched junction bases numbered 5, after V lost 5 bases and J lost 4 bases. Germline CDR1 and CDR2: MDHEN and SYDVKM. The CDR3 length is 14 residues. The CDR3 DNA reads TGTGCCAGCAGTATAGGGACAGCAGGAAACACCATATATTTT. Translating gives CASSIGTAGNTIYF.

This chain uses TRBV2 with TRBJ2-3; 15 positions agree with TRBD2. The CDR3 has 19 residues. The junction had 10 bases not matched to a gene; V was cut back by 6 bases and J by 0 bases. Germline V CDR1 and CDR2: SNHLY, FYNNEI. CDR3 region: CASSVSRTSGRGSTDTQYF. In nucleotides, the CDR3 is TGTGCCAGCAGCGTATCGCGGACTAGCGGGAGGGGGAGCACAGATACGCAGTATTTT.

The chain uses TRBV25-1 and TRBJ1-5, with D perhaps TRBD1 (6 bases). This CDR3 is 15 amino acids long. Per the germline V gene, CDR1 is MGHDK and CDR2 is SYGVNS. Trimming pared 0 bases from V and 5 bases from J, leaving 11 bases between. The chain's CDR3 is CASSEYSGDHQPQHF. The DNA of the CDR3 is TGTGCCAGCAGTGAATATTCAGGGGACCATCAGCCCCAGCATTTT.

The V call is TRBV19, the J call TRBJ1-5; D is undetermined. Trimming took 6 bases from V and 0 from J, leaving 9 bases between them. Germline CDR1 and CDR2: LNHDA and SQIVND (reference sequence). The CDR3 totals 14 residues. As DNA, the CDR3 is TGTGCCAGTAGAGTCACGGGTAGCAATCAGCCCCAGCATTTT. This sequence encodes CASRVTGSNQPQHF.

V usage is TRBV3-1 (or the pseudogene TRBV3-2) and J usage is TRBJ1-1, with 11 nucleotides matching TRBD1. The CDR3 length is 16 residues. CDR1 and CDR2 (germline): LGHDT, YNNKEL (reference sequence). V shed 4 bases, J shed 3 bases, and the junction held 7 bases outside the gene matches. The DNA for the CDR3 is TGTGCCAGCAGCCCGGGACAGGGGGTTAGTGACACTGAAGCTTTCTTT. This encodes CASSPGQGVSDTEAFF.

V usage is TRBV3-1 (or the pseudogene TRBV3-2) and J usage is TRBJ1-1; the D gene is possibly TRBD1 (6 bases). With 5 bases removed from V and 2 bases from J, the gap between germline ends came to 9 bases. CDR1 and CDR2 (germline): LGHDT, YNNKEL (reference sequence). This CDR3 comprises 13 residues. The CDR3 loop reads CASSLQGNTEAFF. DNA of the CDR3: TGTGCCAGCAGCTTACAGGGTAACACTGAAGCTTTCTTT.

In this sample, this clone turned up once. The V and J genes are TRBV19 and TRBJ2-7; possibly TRBD1 for D (6 bases). V lost 4 bases to trimming and J lost 5 bases, with 18 bases between them. The CDR3 extends over 15 amino acids. Germline loops: CDR1 LNHDA, CDR2 SQIVND (reference sequence). Here the CDR3 reads CASSTPGHPGNEQYF. The CDR3 DNA sequence: TGTGCCAGTAGTACGCCGGGACATCCGGGAAACGAGCAGTACTTC.

The J gene is TRBJ2-1, the V gene TRBV11-2; 10 bases agree with TRBD2. Looked up from germline, CDR1 is SGHAT and CDR2 is FQNNGV. CDR3 length: 18 amino acids. The V segment lost 2 bases and the J segment 5 bases; nucleotides outside the gene matches: 12. The CDR3 reads CASSLHPDGLAVNNEQFF. DNA of the CDR3: TGTGCCAGCAGCTTACACCCCGACGGACTAGCGGTGAACAATGAGCAGTTCTTC.

Here the CDR3 DNA reads TGTGCCAGCAGCTTATCCCAGGGGGCACAGGGACTCAATTCACCCCTCCACTTT. Translating it yields CASSLSQGAQGLNSPLHF. The chain combines TRBV11-2 with TRBJ1-6; 8 bases align to TRBD1. Losses at the gene ends were 2 bases for V and 7 bases for J; bases not matched to a gene: 13. The CDR3 has 18 residues. Germline V gene data show CDR1 as SGHAT and CDR2 as FQNNGV.

The chain employs TRBV15 and TRBJ2-7, with a possible D match to TRBD2 (5 bases). The V gene's germline CDR1 is LNHNV and CDR2 YYDKDF (reference sequence). Trimming removed 6 bases at V and 0 bases at J, with 9 bases between. This CDR3 has 13 residues. CDR3 sequence reads: CATRAASSYEQYF. The CDR3 region has the DNA TGTGCCACCAGAGCGGCTAGCTCCTACGAGCAGTACTTC.

The chain links TRBV7-9 to TRBJ2-1; D is unresolved. Germline values: CDR1 SEHNR, CDR2 FQNEAQ (reference sequence). The CDR3 is 13 residues long. The V end lost 3 bases, the J end lost 3 bases, and 6 bases lay between the germline ends. The CDR3 region has the DNA TGTGCCAGCAGCTTCTCGGGCTACAATGAGCAGTTCTTC. Translated, it gives CASSFSGYNEQFF.

Notes on this clone: The same CDR3 is also encoded by other DNA sequences in this sample. The V and J genes are TRBV11-2 and TRBJ2-7; a weak D match, TRBD2 (7 bases). This CDR3 is built from 15 residues. The V end was cut by 6 bases, the J end by 2 bases, with 17 bases between. Germline loops: CDR1 SGHAT, CDR2 FQNNGV. Here the CDR3 reads CASRGGRGSTYEQYF. For the CDR3, the DNA is TGTGCCAGCAGGGGGGGGCGGGGCAGCACCTACGAGCAGTACTTC.

This chain connects TRBV4-1 to TRBJ2-5, with 8 bases fitting TRBD1. The germline V gene has CDR1 MGHRA and CDR2 YSYEKL. Unmatched junction bases numbered 9, after V lost 2 bases and J lost 1 base. CDR3 length: 17 residues. CDR3 region: CASSQLLVGQGQETQYF. CDR3 sequence (DNA): TGCGCCAGCAGCCAATTGTTAGTTGGACAGGGCCAAGAGACCCAGTACTTC.

The chain uses TRBV7-8 and TRBJ2-7, with 8 bases lining up with TRBD1. Germline V gene sequence: CDR1 SGHVS, CDR2 FQNEAQ. J gave up 4 bases and V 4 bases, and 3 bases lay outside the gene matches. The length of the CDR3 is 13 residues. CDR3 in amino acids: CASSYDRGYEQYF. For the CDR3, the DNA is TGTGCCAGCAGCTACGACAGGGGATACGAGCAGTACTTC.